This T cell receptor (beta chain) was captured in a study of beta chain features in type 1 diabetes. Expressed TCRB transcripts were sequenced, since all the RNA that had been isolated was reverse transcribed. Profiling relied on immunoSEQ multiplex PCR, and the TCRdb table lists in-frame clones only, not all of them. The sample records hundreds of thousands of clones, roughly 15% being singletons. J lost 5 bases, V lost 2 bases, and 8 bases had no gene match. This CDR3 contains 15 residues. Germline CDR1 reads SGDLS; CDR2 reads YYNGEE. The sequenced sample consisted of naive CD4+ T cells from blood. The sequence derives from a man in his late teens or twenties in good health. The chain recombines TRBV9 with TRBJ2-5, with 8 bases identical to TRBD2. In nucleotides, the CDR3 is TGTGCCAGCAGCGTCCGGCCAGCGGGAGTTGAGACCCAGTACTTC. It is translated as CASSVRPAGVETQYF.